This TCR beta chain was sequenced during a study of shared clonotypes between healthy human individuals. This CDR3 is built from 12 residues. Germline assignment: CDR1 MNHEY and CDR2 SVGAGI. Trimming cost V 7 bases and J 8 bases, with 14 bases left between them. The method was immunoSEQ multiplex PCR; TCRdb's version includes in-frame clones alone and lacks a portion of them. The profile covers approximately 1,500,000 clones, with 95% to 99% appearing a single time and roughly 0.42% taken by the ten largest. The TCR was taken from a young man in good health. The sample was naive CD4+ T cells sorted from blood. Subset denoted: CD45RA+ positively selected. The V and J genes are TRBV6-5 and TRBJ1-2, with D perhaps TRBD1 (5 bases). DNA of the CDR3: TGTGCCAGCACCCTCGGGGGGTTAGGCTACACCTTC. It is translated as CASTLGGLGYTF.